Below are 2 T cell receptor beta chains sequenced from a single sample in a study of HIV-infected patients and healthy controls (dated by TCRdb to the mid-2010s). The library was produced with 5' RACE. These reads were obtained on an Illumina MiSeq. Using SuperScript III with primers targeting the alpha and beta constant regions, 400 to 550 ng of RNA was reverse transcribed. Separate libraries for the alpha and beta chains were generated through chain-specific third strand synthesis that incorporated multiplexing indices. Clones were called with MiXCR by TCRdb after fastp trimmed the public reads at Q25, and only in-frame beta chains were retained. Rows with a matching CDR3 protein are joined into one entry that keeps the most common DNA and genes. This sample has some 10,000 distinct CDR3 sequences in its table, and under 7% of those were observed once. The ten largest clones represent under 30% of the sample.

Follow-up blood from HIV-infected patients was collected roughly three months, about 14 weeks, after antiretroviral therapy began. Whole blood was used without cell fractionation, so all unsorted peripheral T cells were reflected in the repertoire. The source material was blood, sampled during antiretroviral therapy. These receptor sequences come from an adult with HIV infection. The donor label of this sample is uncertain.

CDR3 amino acids: CASSQSWTSGGASTDTQYF. The CDR3 DNA reads TGTGCCAGCAGCCAGAGTTGGACTAGCGGGGGGGCTAGCACAGATACGCAGTATTTT. This chain links TRBV7-8 with TRBJ2-3; 15 nucleotides match TRBD2. CDR3 length: 19 residues. Germline trimming cut 5 bases from V and 0 bases from J; bases unmatched to any gene: 9. Per the germline V gene, CDR1 is SGHVS and CDR2 is FQNEAQ.

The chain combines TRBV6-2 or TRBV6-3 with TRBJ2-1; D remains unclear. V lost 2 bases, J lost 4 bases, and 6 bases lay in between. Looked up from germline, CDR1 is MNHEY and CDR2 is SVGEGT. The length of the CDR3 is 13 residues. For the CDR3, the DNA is TGTGCCAGCAGTTACCGGATATACAATGAGCAGTTCTTC. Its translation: CASSYRIYNEQFF.